This T cell receptor beta chain was identified during a study of CD8+CD57+ T cells in acquired aplastic anemia. The wider study: Each DNA sample taken from sorted CD4+ and CD8+ cells came to around 2.9 ug on average.

This clonotype was observed at least ten times. No antigen is known for it. CDR1 LGHNT and CDR2 FRNRAP come from the germline V gene. This CDR3 spans 14 amino acids. V dropped 3 bases and J dropped 0 bases, with 9 bases sitting between them. Using genomic DNA as the template, TCR beta VDJ and CDR3 profiling was carried out. TCRdb recomputed calls from the reads with MiXCR, one row per CDR3 protein. The sample records approximately 98,000 distinct CDR3 sequences, approximately 48% being singletons. Findings of the study overall: In common between the patients and the controls were more than 25 CD8+ CDR3 sequences.

Source material: sorted CD4+, CD8+, or CD8+CD57+ T cells (not recorded which) from PBMCs. The receptor's source is a human donor in good health, serving as a control. The chain is built from TRBV12-5 and TRBJ2-7; D remains unclear. The CDR3 reads CASGLGQLSYEQYF. The CDR3 DNA follows: TGTGCTAGTGGTTTAGGGCAGCTCTCCTACGAGCAGTACTTC.